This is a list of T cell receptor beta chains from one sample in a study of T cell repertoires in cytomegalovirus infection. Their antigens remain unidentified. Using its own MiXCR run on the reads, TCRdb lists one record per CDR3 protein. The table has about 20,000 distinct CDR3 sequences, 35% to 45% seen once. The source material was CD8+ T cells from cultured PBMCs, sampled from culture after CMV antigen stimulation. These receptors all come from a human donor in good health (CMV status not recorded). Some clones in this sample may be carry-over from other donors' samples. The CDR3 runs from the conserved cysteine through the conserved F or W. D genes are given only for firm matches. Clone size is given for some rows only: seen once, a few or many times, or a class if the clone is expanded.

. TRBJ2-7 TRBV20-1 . TGCAGTGCTAGAGCTCCGGCAGGGGACCGCTACGAGCAGTACTTC CSARAPAGDRYEQYF
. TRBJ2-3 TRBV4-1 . TGCGCCAGCAGACAACTAGGAACGCCAGATACGCAGTATTTT CASRQLGTPDTQYF
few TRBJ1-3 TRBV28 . TGTGCCAGCAGCCGGTCTACTGGAAACACCATATATTTT CASSRSTGNTIYF
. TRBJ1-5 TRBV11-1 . TGTGCCAGCAGCTTACACAATCAGCCCCAGCATTTT CASSLHNQPQHF
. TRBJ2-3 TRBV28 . TGTGCCAGCACTCCTCCCCGGGGCACGCAGTATTTT CASTPPRGTQYF
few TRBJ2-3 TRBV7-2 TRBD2 TGTGCCAGCAACGATCCGGGAGGGGGCACAGATACGCAGTATTTT CASNDPGGGTDTQYF
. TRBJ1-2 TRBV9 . TGTGCCAGCAGCAGAAGGACCCTGGAAGGCTACACCTTC CASSRRTLEGYTF
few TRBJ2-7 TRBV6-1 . TGTGCCGCGGGTCACGCCTACGAGCAGTACTTC CAAGHAYEQYF
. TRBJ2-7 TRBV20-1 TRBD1 TGCAGTGCTATGGACAGGTCCTACGAGCAGTACTTC CSAMDRSYEQYF
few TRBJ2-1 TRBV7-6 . TGTGCCAGCAGCTTAGTTGGTCAGGAATACAATGAGCAGTTCTTC CASSLVGQEYNEQFF
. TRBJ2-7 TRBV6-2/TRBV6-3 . TGTGCCAGCAGTTTTAGGGAAAGAGGATACGAGCAGTACTTC CASSFRERGYEQYF
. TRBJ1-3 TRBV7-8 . TGTGCCAGCAGCTTAGCGAGGGACACCATATATTTT CASSLARDTIYF
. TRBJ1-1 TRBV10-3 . TGTGCCATCAGTCAGCAATCTTGGCCCGAAACTTTCTTT CAISQQSWPETFF
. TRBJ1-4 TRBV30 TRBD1 TGTGCCTGGAGTGAATACAGGGGGCGGAATGAAAAACTGTTTTTT CAWSEYRGRNEKLFF
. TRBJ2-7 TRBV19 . TGTGCCAGTAGTATGGAGGGCCGTATCTACGAGCAGTACTTC CASSMEGRIYEQYF
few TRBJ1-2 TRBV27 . TGTGCCAGCAGTTTATTGGGGAACTATGGCTACACCTTC CASSLLGNYGYTF
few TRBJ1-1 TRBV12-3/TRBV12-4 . TGTGCCAGCAGTTTCGGTCCAAGCTCTGAAGCTTTCTTT CASSFGPSSEAFF
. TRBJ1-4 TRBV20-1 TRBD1 TGCAGTGCTAGAGTAGGGGGCTCTAATGAAAAACTGTTTTTT CSARVGGSNEKLFF
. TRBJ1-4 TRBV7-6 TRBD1 TGTGCCAGCAGCATTACAGGGGGTCCGGATAATGAAAAACTGTTTTTT CASSITGGPDNEKLFF
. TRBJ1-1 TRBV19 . TGTGCCAGTAGTATTTTAGGCACTGAAGCTTTCTTT CASSILGTEAFF
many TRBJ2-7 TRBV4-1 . TGCGCCAGCAGCCAAGATCAGGGCTACGAGCAGTACTTC CASSQDQGYEQYF
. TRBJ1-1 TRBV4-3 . TGCGCCAGCAGCCAAGGAGACCTGAACACTGAAGCTTTCTTT CASSQGDLNTEAFF
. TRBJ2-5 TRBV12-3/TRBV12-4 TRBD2 TGTGCCAGCAGCCCGGGACTACCTAAAGAGACCCAGTACTTC CASSPGLPKETQYF
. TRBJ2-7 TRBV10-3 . TGTGCCATCAGGATCCAGGGAGCGCAGTACTTC CAIRIQGAQYF
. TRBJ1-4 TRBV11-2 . TGTGCCAGCAGCTTAGGGGCAGGTCGAAAACTGTTTTTT CASSLGAGRKLFF
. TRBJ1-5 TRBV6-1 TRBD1 TGTGCCAGCAGTGAAGAGTGGGGACAGGACAATCAGCCCCAGCATTTT CASSEEWGQDNQPQHF
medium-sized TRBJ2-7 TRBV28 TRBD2 TGTGCCAGCAGTTTATTGGGCGGGAGTTTATACGAGCAGTACTTC CASSLLGGSLYEQYF
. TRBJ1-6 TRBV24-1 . TGTGCCACCAGTGATTTTGGGGGCACAGGATCACCCCTCCACTTT CATSDFGGTGSPLHF
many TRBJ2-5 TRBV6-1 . TGTGCCAGCAGACCATACATTGGGGTGGAGACCCAGTACTTC CASRPYIGVETQYF
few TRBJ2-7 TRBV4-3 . TGCGCCAGCAGCCCTGGTGGGGGGTCCTACGAGCAGTACTTC CASSPGGGSYEQYF
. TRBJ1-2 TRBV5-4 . TGTGCCAGCAGCCCTCGCGGGGGCAGCTATGGCTACACCTTC CASSPRGGSYGYTF
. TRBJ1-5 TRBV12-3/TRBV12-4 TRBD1 TGTGCCAGCAGTCCCACCGGACAGGTCAATAGCAATCAGCCCCAGCATTTT CASSPTGQVNSNQPQHF
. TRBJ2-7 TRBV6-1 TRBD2 TGTGCCAGCAGTTCGACTAGCGGGAGCACCTACGAGCAGTACTTC CASSSTSGSTYEQYF
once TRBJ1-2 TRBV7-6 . TGTGCCAGCAGCCTACACCCCGGGACAAACTATGGCTACACCTTC CASSLHPGTNYGYTF
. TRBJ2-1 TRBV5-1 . TGCGCCAGCAGCTTGTTCTCAGAAGGGAATGAGCAGTTCTTC CASSLFSEGNEQFF
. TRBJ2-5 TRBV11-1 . TGTGCCAGCAGCTTCGGTCTGACTCCTGGCCAAGAGACCCAGTACTTC CASSFGLTPGQETQYF
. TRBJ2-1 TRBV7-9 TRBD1 TGTGCCAGCAGCCCGCCCGGGACAGGTCTGAGTGAGCAGTTCTTC CASSPPGTGLSEQFF
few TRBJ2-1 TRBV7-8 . TGTGCCAGCAGCTCCCTCATTGGAGGCTACAATGAGCAGTTCTTC CASSSLIGGYNEQFF
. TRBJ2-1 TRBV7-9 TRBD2 TGTGCCAGCAGCCCCGTTAATACCGGGAGGGATGAGCAGTTCTTC CASSPVNTGRDEQFF